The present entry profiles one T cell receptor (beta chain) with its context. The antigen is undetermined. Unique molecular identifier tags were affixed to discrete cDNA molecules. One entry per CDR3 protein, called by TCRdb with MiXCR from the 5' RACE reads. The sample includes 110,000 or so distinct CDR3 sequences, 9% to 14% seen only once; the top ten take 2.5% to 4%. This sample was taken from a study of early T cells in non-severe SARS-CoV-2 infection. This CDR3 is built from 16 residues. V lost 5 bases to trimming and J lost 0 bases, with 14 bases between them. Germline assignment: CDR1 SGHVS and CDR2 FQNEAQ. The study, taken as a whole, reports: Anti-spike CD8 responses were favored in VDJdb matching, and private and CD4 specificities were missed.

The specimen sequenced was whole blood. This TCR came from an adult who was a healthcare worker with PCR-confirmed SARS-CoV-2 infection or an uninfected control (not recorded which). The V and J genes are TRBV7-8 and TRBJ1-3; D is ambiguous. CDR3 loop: CASSTRLKSSGNTIYF. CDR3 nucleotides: TGTGCCAGCAGCACCCGACTAAAGAGCTCTGGAAACACCATATATTTT.